Each of the 15 T cell receptor beta chains below was sequenced from the same sample in a study of low-dose radiotherapy and immunotherapy resistance in tumors. Time point in this sample: before trial treatment. cDNA synthesis used a TRAV/TRBV-specific primer set for both chains. With a V-primer adapter and a constant-region primer, TCRs were amplified for approximately 19 PCR cycles. A single record per CDR3 protein comes from TCRdb applying MiXCR to the reads. The data hold 60,000 or so distinct CDR3 sequences, with less than 30% observed a single time. The sequencing here drew on PBMCs, taken before treatment. These receptors were collected from a male donor with rectosigmoid adenocarcinoma.

This clonotype was seen ten or more times. This chain uses TRBV24-1 with TRBJ2-1; TRBD2 matches at 9 bases. CDR3 length: 12 residues. Germline CDR1 is KGHDR and CDR2 is SFDVKD. V trimming: 10 bases; J trimming: 6 bases; junction bases outside the gene matches: 3. The CDR3 nucleotides are TGTGCCACGCAAGCGGGAGGCAATGAGCAGTTCTTC. This sequence encodes CATQAGGNEQFF.

Ten or more counts support this clonotype. In DNA, the CDR3 is TGTGCCAGCAGTAACGGACTGGAGGAAGCTTTCTTT. It encodes CASSNGLEEAFF. The chain combines TRBV6-5 with TRBJ1-1; D uncertain. Germline CDR1 reads MNHEY; CDR2 reads SVGAGI. Between the trimmed V and J ends, which lost 5 bases and 8 bases, there was a span of 12 bases. This CDR3 region has 12 residues.

The chain employs TRBV6-5 and TRBJ1-3, with D maybe TRBD1 (5 bases). V was trimmed by 6 bases and J by 2 bases, leaving 17 bases between them. From germline, CDR1 is MNHEY and CDR2 SVGAGI. CDR3 length: 16 residues. This CDR3 is CASRGLGEGPGNTIYF. The CDR3 nucleotides are TGTGCCAGCAGGGGGCTTGGGGAAGGGCCTGGAAACACCATATATTTT.

This clonotype was observed at least ten times. V is TRBV28 and J is TRBJ1-2; D not resolved. CDR1 and CDR2 (germline): MDHEN, SYDVKM. CDR3 size: 13 residues. V was shortened by 3 bases and J by 4 bases, with 9 bases between the two germline ends. This CDR3 is CASSLIQSYGYTF. The CDR3 region has the DNA TGTGCCAGCAGTTTGATACAGTCCTATGGCTACACCTTC.

In its sample, this clonotype was seen a few times. The chain uses TRBV28 and TRBJ2-5, with TRBD2 matching over 7 bases. With V trimmed by 5 bases and J by 5 bases, 11 bases remained unmatched. Per germline, CDR1 MDHEN and CDR2 SYDVKM. The CDR3 sequence is 15 residues long. The CDR3 DNA sequence: TGTGCCAGCAGTAAGGCGGGGGATTTAGGGGAGACCCAGTACTTC. Translation gives CASSKAGDLGETQYF.

There are many counts of this clonotype. The DNA for the CDR3 is TGCAGTGCTAGAGATCTTGGACGGAGCATAGCCAAAAACATTCAGTACTTC. Residues: CSARDLGRSIAKNIQYF. The V call is TRBV20-1, the J call TRBJ2-4; unclear D gene. Trimming removed 0 bases at V and 0 bases at J, with 15 bases between. This CDR3 contains 17 residues. Per germline, CDR1 DFQATT and CDR2 SNEGSKA (reference sequence).

This clonotype was recorded at least ten times. The chain has TRBV4-3 and TRBJ2-2; tentative D call: TRBD2 (5 bases). Trimming stripped 1 base from V and 6 bases from J, with 12 bases between. CDR3 length: 15 amino acids. Germline CDR1 reads LGHNA; CDR2 reads YSLEER. CDR3 nucleotides: TGCGCCAGCAGCCAAGTGCGTCTGAGGGCCGGGGAGCTGTTTTTT. Its translation is CASSQVRLRAGELFF.

This clonotype has a count of ten or more. The chain is built from TRBV12-3 or TRBV12-4 and TRBJ1-2; TRBD1 is a possible D gene (6 bases). The CDR3 is 12 residues long. Trimming took off 6 bases at V and 5 bases at J, with 10 bases between the two ends. The CDR3 DNA sequence: TGTGCCAGCAGCCGACAGGAATATGGCTACACCTTC. Translated: CASSRQEYGYTF.

This clonotype was counted at least ten times. The chain recombines TRBV7-2 with TRBJ2-6, with a weak D call TRBD1 (6 bases). There are 15 residues in the CDR3. Germline values: CDR1 SGHTA, CDR2 FQGNSA. Trimming took off 5 bases at V and 2 bases at J, with 10 bases between the two ends. CDR3 sequence (DNA): TGTGCCAGCAGCCCGTACAGGGCTGGGGCCAACGTCCTGACTTTC. Translating it yields CASSPYRAGANVLTF.

The sample holds many counts of this clonotype. The chain recombines TRBV4-3 with TRBJ2-1, with D maybe TRBD1 (5 bases). Germline loops: CDR1 LGHNA, CDR2 YSLEER. V gave up 4 bases and J gave up 10 bases, with 14 bases separating them. This CDR3 comprises 13 residues. The CDR3 sequence is CASSRHRFEEQFF. The DNA of the CDR3 is TGCGCCAGCAGCCGACACAGGTTTGAGGAGCAGTTCTTC.

This clonotype was picked up a small number of times. A read error may be the cause here, since a much bigger clone is one base away. This chain connects TRBV27 to TRBJ1-5; tentatively, D is TRBD1 (5 bases). V was cut by 3 bases and J by 5 bases, with 8 bases left in between. CDR1 and CDR2 (germline): MNHEY, SMNVEV (reference sequence). The CDR3 covers 13 residues. This CDR3 reads CASSLGGDQPQHF. The CDR3 DNA reads as TGTGCCAGCAGTTTGGGAGGGGATCAGCCCCAGCATTTT.

The V and J genes are TRBV4-2 and TRBJ2-5, with TRBD2 matching over 11 bases. Germline lookup yields CDR1 LGHNA and CDR2 YNFKEQ. V lost 3 bases and J lost 4; bases outside the gene matches: 1. CDR3 length equals 14 residues. In nucleotides, the CDR3 is TGTGCCAGCAGCCAGGGGACTAGCGGAGAGACCCAGTACTTC. Protein: CASSQGTSGETQYF.

This clonotype was counted a few times. The rearrangement uses TRBV28 and TRBJ2-5; TRBD1 might be the D (6 bases). The CDR3 has 12 residues. Trimming took 9 bases from V and 2 from J, leaving 10 bases between them. Germline assignment: CDR1 MDHEN and CDR2 SYDVKM. This CDR3 reads CASTGSQETQYF. The CDR3 bases are TGTGCCAGTACAGGGTCGCAAGAGACCCAGTACTTC.

This clonotype came up many times. The V call is TRBV28, the J call TRBJ2-7; D not certain. V lost 2 bases and J 6 bases, leaving 5 bases between the germline ends. Germline V lookup: CDR1 MDHEN, CDR2 SYDVKM. This CDR3 comprises 11 residues. CDR3 coding DNA: TGTGCCAGCAGTTTAGGGTCCGAGCAGTACTTC. It specifies CASSLGSEQYF.

Ten or more counts support this clonotype. V is TRBV6-2 or TRBV6-3 and J is TRBJ2-2; no firm D call. The V and J ends lost 2 bases and 4 bases respectively, with 11 bases between them. Per germline, CDR1 MNHEY and CDR2 SVGEGT. The CDR3 is 15 residues long. CDR3 nucleotides: TGTGCCAGCAGTTACGCCGCTACGGGCACCGGGGAGCTGTTTTTT. Translation gives CASSYAATGTGELFF.